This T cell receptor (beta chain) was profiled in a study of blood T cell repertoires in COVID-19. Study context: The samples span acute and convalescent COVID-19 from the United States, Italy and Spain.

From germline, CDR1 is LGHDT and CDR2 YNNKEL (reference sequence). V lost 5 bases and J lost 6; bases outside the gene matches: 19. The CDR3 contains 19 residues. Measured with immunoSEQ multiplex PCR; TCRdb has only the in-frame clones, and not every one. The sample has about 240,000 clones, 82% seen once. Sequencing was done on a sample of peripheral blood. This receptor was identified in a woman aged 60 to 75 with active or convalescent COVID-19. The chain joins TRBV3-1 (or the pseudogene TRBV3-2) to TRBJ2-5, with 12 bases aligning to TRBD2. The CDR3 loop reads CASSRGASGGVGASKTQYF. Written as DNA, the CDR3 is TGTGCCAGCAGCAGAGGGGCTAGCGGGGGGGTCGGAGCAAGTAAGACCCAGTACTTC.